The clone carrying this T cell receptor beta chain was counted a single time. This sample is part of a study of blood T cell repertoires in COVID-19. Study-level information: T cells, B-cell-depleted T cells, or PBMCs supplied cDNA or gDNA.

The authors' processing: For nucleated cells, counts were estimated from reference gene primer amplification. Assay: immunoSEQ multiplex PCR; the TCRdb copy retains only in-frame clones and omits some. The DNA gave D and trimming, while V, J and clone size come from that table. This sample has about 270,000 clones, with around 92% found just once. Participants had their cohort set by participant-reported clinical history. Before being deemed recovered, Cohort 3 donors had two negative PCRs, clearance, or symptom resolution. The CDR3 is 15 amino acids. Germline loops: CDR1 SGDLS, CDR2 YYNGEE. Germline trimming cut 4 bases from V and 1 base from J; bases unmatched to any gene: 7.

Sequencing was carried out using PBMCs or T cells enriched from blood (not recorded which). The receptor's source is an older woman who had recovered from COVID-19. This sequence joins TRBV9 and TRBJ2-5, with TRBD1 matching over 7 bases. As DNA, the CDR3 is TGTGCCAGCAGCAAGAGGGACAGATCCCAAGAGACCCAGTACTTC. Residues: CASSKRDRSQETQYF.